This T cell receptor beta chain was identified during a study of blood T cells in healthy people across ages. The CDR3 contains 15 residues. J lost 3 bases, V lost 7 bases, and 8 bases had no gene match. Germline V gives CDR1 LGHNA, CDR2 YSLEER. Alongside a J-beta primer mix, a sample-barcoded 5' primer served in a second PCR lasting about 6 to 12 cycles. TCRdb re-called the 5' RACE reads with MiXCR, one entry per CDR3 protein. The table has about 900,000 distinct CDR3 sequences, about 62% seen once. The chain is built from TRBV4-3 and TRBJ2-3, with 9 bases fitting TRBD1. Sequenced input: blood. The TCR originated in a man aged 25-45 years in good health. CDR3 sequence: CASTPTGGGTDTQYF. The CDR3 nucleotides are TGCGCCAGCACCCCGACAGGGGGAGGGACAGATACGCAGTATTTT.